The rows below give T cell receptor beta chains drawn from one sample of a study of shared clonotypes between healthy human individuals. Sequencing used immunoSEQ multiplex PCR; TCRdb keeps in-frame clones, though not all of them. Of 500,000 or so clones in the sample, 95% to 97% were seen once. Sequenced: naive CD4+ T cells sorted from blood. These receptors all come from a woman in her twenties or thirties in good health. Each CDR3 is given with its conserved first and last residue. D genes are given only for firm matches. Not every row has a clone size; where given, it reads once, few, many or a size class.

D gene: -
V gene: TRBV28
clone size: -
J gene: TRBJ2-3
CDR3 protein: CASSRQATDTQYF
CDR3 DNA: TGTGCCAGCAGTCGACAGGCCACAGATACGCAGTATTTT

D gene: -
V gene: TRBV28
clone size: -
J gene: TRBJ2-2
CDR3 protein: CASSAGRELFF
CDR3 DNA: TGTGCCAGCAGTGCGGGTCGGGAGCTGTTTTTT

D gene: TRBD1
V gene: TRBV18
clone size: -
J gene: TRBJ1-5
CDR3 protein: CASSPPSSRGGNQPQHF
CDR3 DNA: TGTGCCAGCTCACCACCCTCGTCCAGGGGGGGCAATCAGCCCCAGCATTTT

D gene: -
V gene: TRBV25-1
clone size: -
J gene: TRBJ1-4
CDR3 protein: CASSGMGRGYEKLFF
CDR3 DNA: TGTGCCAGCAGTGGAATGGGTCGAGGATATGAAAAACTGTTTTTT

D gene: TRBD2
V gene: TRBV27
clone size: -
J gene: TRBJ2-6
CDR3 protein: CASSLKGTSSGANVLTF
CDR3 DNA: TGTGCCAGCAGTTTAAAGGGGACTAGCTCTGGGGCCAACGTCCTGACTTTC

D gene: -
V gene: TRBV7-9
clone size: -
J gene: TRBJ2-5
CDR3 protein: CASSLGQGWETQYF
CDR3 DNA: TGTGCCAGCAGCTTAGGGCAGGGTTGGGAGACCCAGTACTTC

D gene: -
V gene: TRBV4-1
clone size: few
J gene: TRBJ1-1
CDR3 protein: CASSRTILTEAFF
CDR3 DNA: TGCGCCAGCAGCCGCACAATATTAACTGAAGCTTTCTTT

D gene: -
V gene: TRBV5-6
clone size: -
J gene: TRBJ1-5
CDR3 protein: CASSLGGRGNQPQHF
CDR3 DNA: TGTGCCAGCAGCTTGGGAGGGAGGGGCAATCAGCCCCAGCATTTT

D gene: -
V gene: TRBV5-4
clone size: -
J gene: TRBJ1-1
CDR3 protein: CASSGRGRPDTEAFF
CDR3 DNA: TGTGCCAGCAGCGGCAGGGGTCGCCCGGACACTGAAGCTTTCTTT

D gene: -
V gene: TRBV30
clone size: -
J gene: TRBJ2-1
CDR3 protein: CAWSKSGYSYNEQFF
CDR3 DNA: TGTGCCTGGAGCAAAAGCGGGTACTCCTACAATGAGCAGTTCTTC

D gene: TRBD1
V gene: TRBV18
clone size: -
J gene: TRBJ2-7
CDR3 protein: CASSPGTGPSYEQYF
CDR3 DNA: TGTGCCAGCTCACCCGGGACAGGGCCTTCCTACGAGCAGTACTTC

D gene: TRBD2
V gene: TRBV11-3
clone size: -
J gene: TRBJ2-7
CDR3 protein: CASSFSGASYEQYF
CDR3 DNA: TGTGCCAGCAGCTTTAGCGGGGCCTCCTACGAGCAGTACTTC

D gene: TRBD2
V gene: TRBV5-1
clone size: -
J gene: TRBJ2-7
CDR3 protein: CASSLMGLPYEQYF
CDR3 DNA: TGCGCCAGCAGCTTAATGGGACTACCCTACGAGCAGTACTTC

D gene: -
V gene: TRBV5-4
clone size: -
J gene: TRBJ2-1
CDR3 protein: CASSETELSYNEQFF
CDR3 DNA: TGTGCCAGCAGCGAGACAGAACTCTCCTACAATGAGCAGTTCTTC

D gene: TRBD2
V gene: TRBV28
clone size: -
J gene: TRBJ2-1
CDR3 protein: CASSPGGRYNEQFF
CDR3 DNA: TGTGCCAGCAGCCCGGGAGGCCGGTACAATGAGCAGTTCTTC

D gene: -
V gene: TRBV6-4
clone size: -
J gene: TRBJ1-2
CDR3 protein: CASSDTRGSLYTF
CDR3 DNA: TGTGCCAGCAGTGACACCCGGGGCAGCCTCTACACCTTC